These 28 T cell receptor beta chains originate from one sample sequenced in a study of shared clonotypes between healthy human individuals. Produced via immunoSEQ multiplex PCR; TCRdb's table is partial and in-frame only. The top ten clones hold around 12% of a sample with 450,000 to 600,000 clones, around 79% of them seen once. Sequencing input: PBMCs. These receptors all come from a woman between 35 and 50 years old in good health. Some clones in this sample may be carry-over from other donors' samples.

The chain uses TRBV18 and TRBJ1-4; TRBD1 matches 7 bases. Germline V gene data show CDR1 as KGHSH and CDR2 as LQKENI. This CDR3 is built from 15 residues. J lost 5 bases, V lost 1 base, and 4 bases had no gene match. In DNA, the CDR3 is TGTGCCAGCTCACCACGGGGACAGAAGAATGAAAAACTGTTTTTT. Protein: CASSPRGQKNEKLFF.

This chain uses TRBV18 with TRBJ2-5; D gene unclear. The V end was cut by 6 bases, the J end by 5 bases, with 13 bases between. The CDR3 sequence is 13 residues long. CDR1 is KGHSH and CDR2 is LQKENI in the germline V gene. This CDR3 reads CASSPDVGETQYF. The CDR3 DNA follows: TGTGCCAGCTCGCCCGACGTTGGGGAGACCCAGTACTTC.

The chain uses TRBV6-5 and TRBJ1-2; D not resolved. Trimming removed 6 bases from V and 4 bases from J, with 18 bases in between. The CDR3 length is 15 residues. Germline V gene lookup returns CDR1 MNHEY and CDR2 SVGAGI. The CDR3 here is CASRPPGGRLYGYTF. The CDR3, as DNA: TGTGCCAGCAGGCCTCCCGGTGGCAGACTCTATGGCTACACCTTC.

This clone was detected a few times. This chain links TRBV30 with TRBJ1-1; D gene uncertain. Trimming took 4 bases from V and 5 from J, leaving 14 bases between them. The CDR3 consists of 13 residues. From germline, CDR1 is GTSNPN and CDR2 SVGIG (reference sequence). The CDR3 region is CAWIRSRGTEAFF. The CDR3 nucleotides read TGTGCCTGGATCCGGTCCCGGGGAACTGAAGCTTTCTTT. Full variable domain (outside the CDR3, taken from reference TRBV30 and TRBJ1-1): SQTIHQWPATLVQPVGSPLSLECTVEGTSNPNLYWYRQAAGRGLQLLFYSVGIGQISSEVPQNLSASRPQDRQFILSSKKLLLSDSGFYLCAWIRSRGTEAFFGQGTRLTVV.

This clone appeared once. The chain couples TRBV7-2 to TRBJ1-6; 8 positions agree with TRBD1. CDR3 length equals 13 residues. The ends lost 5 bases at V and 6 bases at J; junction bases unmatched: 0. Germline V gene lookup returns CDR1 SGHTA and CDR2 FQGNSA. The CDR3 protein is CASSDRGNSPLHF. The CDR3, as DNA: TGTGCCAGCAGCGACAGGGGTAATTCACCCCTCCACTTT.

The CDR3, as DNA: TGTGCCAGCAGCTTGACTAGCGGCAATTACAATGAGCAGTTCTTC. It encodes CASSLTSGNYNEQFF. The chain is built from TRBV7-8 and TRBJ2-1, with 9 bases aligning to TRBD2. CDR1 SGHVS and CDR2 FQNEAQ come from the germline V gene. V lost 3 bases and J lost 4; bases outside the gene matches: 4. The length of the CDR3 is 15 residues.

The chain couples TRBV5-4 to TRBJ2-7; the D gene is possibly TRBD2 (7 bases). From germline, CDR1 is SGHNT and CDR2 YYREEE (reference sequence). The CDR3 has 15 residues. V was shortened by 0 bases and J by 8 bases, with 18 bases between the two germline ends. The CDR3 nucleotides are TGTGCCAGCAGCTTGGCCCGCGGGGGCATCCGCAAGCAGTACTTC. The encoded protein is CASSLARGGIRKQYF.

The chain links TRBV30 to TRBJ2-1; D is unclear. This CDR3 comprises 12 residues. CDR1 is GTSNPN, CDR2 SVGIG, per germline (reference sequence). V gave up 0 bases and J gave up 5 bases, with 5 bases separating them. CDR3 nucleotides: TGTGCCTGGAGTGTCCCCCACAATGAGCAGTTCTTC. The encoded protein is CAWSVPHNEQFF.

The rearrangement uses TRBV15 and TRBJ1-5, with a tentative D call TRBD1 (6 bases). V was pared by 0 bases and J by 6 bases, with 12 bases between. The CDR3 consists of 15 residues. The V gene's germline CDR1 is LNHNV and CDR2 YYDKDF (reference sequence). The CDR3: CATSRDNQGSQPQHF. Here the CDR3 DNA reads TGTGCCACCAGCAGAGATAATCAGGGGTCTCAGCCCCAGCATTTT.

V gene TRBV29-1 combines with J gene TRBJ1-4; D might be TRBD1 (5 bases). The germline V gene encodes CDR1 SQVTM and CDR2 ANQGSEA. Deletions cut 6 bases from V and 4 bases from J, with 12 bases between. This CDR3 is 13 amino acids long. The CDR3 reads CSVVGGGNEKLFF. The CDR3 region has the DNA TGCAGCGTCGTGGGCGGGGGTAATGAAAAACTGTTTTTT.

V usage is TRBV7-9 and J usage is TRBJ2-1; 11 nucleotides align to TRBD2. CDR1 and CDR2 (germline): SEHNR, FQNEAQ (reference sequence). The CDR3 covers 15 residues. The trim removed 5 bases at V and 5 bases at J, leaving 5 bases unmatched. CDR3 coding DNA: TGTGCCAGCAGCCCCGGGACTAGCGGAGACAATGAGCAGTTCTTC. Its translation is CASSPGTSGDNEQFF.

This clone was recorded only once. The chain uses TRBV9 and TRBJ1-2; 11 bases map to TRBD1. The CDR3 spans 16 residues. With V trimmed by 1 base and J by 2 bases, 4 bases remained unmatched. The germline V gene has CDR1 SGDLS and CDR2 YYNGEE. CDR3 loop: CASSVWDRGINYGYTF. The CDR3 DNA follows: TGTGCCAGCAGCGTATGGGACAGGGGGATCAACTATGGCTACACCTTC.

This clone was counted a few times. The chain has TRBV15 and TRBJ1-2, with 9 nucleotides matching TRBD1. Per the germline V gene, CDR1 is LNHNV and CDR2 is YYDKDF (reference sequence). The CDR3 runs to 13 residues. Trimming at V came to 5 bases and at J to 8 bases, leaving 6 bases not matched to a gene. The CDR3 coding sequence is TGTGCCACCAGCCTCGACAGGGGGGACGGCTACACCTTC. It specifies CATSLDRGDGYTF.

The chain couples TRBV9 to TRBJ2-1, with D maybe TRBD2 (6 bases). CDR3 length: 14 amino acids. Trimming took off 4 bases at V and 5 bases at J, with 13 bases between the two ends. Germline CDR1 SGDLS, CDR2 YYNGEE. CDR3 residues: CASSKREPDNEQFF. In nucleotides, the CDR3 is TGTGCCAGCAGCAAACGGGAGCCGGACAATGAGCAGTTCTTC. Full variable domain (remainder filled in from reference TRBV9 and TRBJ2-1): DSGVTQTPKHLITATGQRVTLRCSPRSGDLSVYWYQQSLDQGLQFLIQYYNGEERAKGNILERFSAQQFPDLHSELNLSSLELGDSALYFCASSKREPDNEQFFGPGTRLTVL.

This rearrangement joins TRBV29-1 to TRBJ2-7, with unresolved D. Trimming stripped 6 bases from V and 0 bases from J, with 9 bases between. CDR3 length: 12 amino acids. Germline V gene sequence: CDR1 SQVTM, CDR2 ANQGSEA. Here the CDR3 reads CSVTSISYEQYF. CDR3 bases: TGCAGCGTAACAAGCATCTCCTACGAGCAGTACTTC.

The chain uses TRBV11-2 and TRBJ1-5; weak D call: TRBD1 (5 bases). Germline CDR1 and CDR2: SGHAT and FQNNGV. This CDR3 contains 16 residues. V dropped 4 bases and J dropped 0 bases, with 13 bases sitting between them. The CDR3 nucleotides read TGTGCCAGCAGCTATTGGGACGGTCGTAGCAATCAGCCCCAGCATTTT. This codes for CASSYWDGRSNQPQHF.

The CDR3 loop is CASSSRKDTQYF. The CDR3 bases are TGTGCCAGCAGTTCCAGGAAAGATACGCAGTATTTT. The chain employs TRBV6-6 and TRBJ2-3; D is undetermined. CDR1 and CDR2 from the germline V gene are MNHNY and SVGAGI (reference sequence). V was pared by 4 bases and J by 5 bases, with 7 bases between. This CDR3 is 12 amino acids long.

CDR3 in DNA: TGTGCCAGCAGGTTGCAGCCGAACACCGGGGAGCTGTTTTTT. Protein product: CASRLQPNTGELFF. V usage is TRBV2 and J usage is TRBJ2-2; D unresolved. Trimming stripped 6 bases from V and 0 bases from J, with 8 bases between. The CDR3 covers 14 residues. Germline V lookup: CDR1 SNHLY, CDR2 FYNNEI.

The chain uses TRBV4-2 and TRBJ1-2; 8 bases fit TRBD1. CDR3 size: 15 residues. After removal of 1 base from V and 8 bases from J, the junction contained 9 bases not matched to a gene. Germline loops: CDR1 LGHNA, CDR2 YNFKEQ. CDR3 in amino acids: CASSQGSGQGLGYTF. The CDR3 DNA follows: TGTGCCAGCAGCCAAGGAAGCGGACAGGGTCTAGGCTACACCTTC.

This rearrangement joins TRBV29-1 to TRBJ1-2; D is possibly TRBD1 (5 bases). The CDR3 contains 10 residues. Germline CDR1 reads SQVTM; CDR2 reads ANQGSEA. Between the trimmed V and J ends, which lost 4 bases and 11 bases, there was a span of 11 bases. The CDR3 DNA reads TGCAGCGTTGGGACACTGGATTACACCTTC. Its protein is CSVGTLDYTF.

The V and J genes are TRBV19 and TRBJ2-1; the D gene could be TRBD1 or TRBD2 (5 bases each). Trimming removed 3 bases from V and 0 bases from J, with 12 bases in between. Germline V gives CDR1 LNHDA, CDR2 SQIVND (reference sequence). The CDR3 contains 16 residues. The CDR3 DNA sequence: TGTGCCAGTAGTATGGGGACGACTGGCTCCTACAATGAGCAGTTCTTC. Translated, it gives CASSMGTTGSYNEQFF. Based on the CDR3 plus reference TRBV19 and TRBJ2-1, the full variable domain is DGGITQSPKYLFRKEGQNVTLSCEQNLNHDAMYWYRQDPGQGLRLIYYSQIVNDFQKGDIAEGYSVSREKKESFPLTVTSAQKNPTAFYLCASSMGTTGSYNEQFFGPGTRLTVL.

The chain links TRBV6-5 to TRBJ2-5; TRBD2 is a possible D gene (5 bases). Matching the DNA end better, TRBJ2-7 makes the J call doubtful. Germline CDR1 and CDR2: MNHEY and SVGAGI. The CDR3 covers 15 residues. The CDR3 region is CASSCPRTEDYEQYF. The DNA for the CDR3 is TGTGCCAGCAGTTGCCCGAGGACTGAAGATTACGAGCAGTACTTC.

The CDR3 here is CASSEVPNTEAFF. The CDR3 nucleotides are TGTGCCAGCAGTGAGGTCCCAAACACTGAAGCTTTCTTT. The chain joins TRBV6-1 to TRBJ1-1; D is ambiguous. The CDR3 spans 13 residues. CDR1 MNHNS and CDR2 SASEGT come from the germline V gene. The V gene lost 3 bases and the J gene lost 2 bases, with 7 bases spanning the gap.

This clone was recorded at least ten times. The chain couples TRBV2 to TRBJ1-2; weak D call: TRBD1 (5 bases). CDR1 is SNHLY, CDR2 FYNNEI, per germline. The V end lost 7 bases, the J end lost 7 bases, and 22 bases lay between the germline ends. This CDR3 has 15 amino acids. In DNA form, the CDR3 reads TGTGCCAGCACGCCGGGGCAGGGCTCCCTAGGTGGCTACACCTTC. This translates into CASTPGQGSLGGYTF.

A single count supports this clone. The chain couples TRBV7-9 to TRBJ2-6; D might be TRBD2 (5 bases). The length of the CDR3 is 17 residues. Per the germline V gene, CDR1 is SEHNR and CDR2 is FQNEAQ (reference sequence). Trimming left V 2 bases short and J 2 bases short, with 13 bases between. The CDR3 here is CASSLITGKPGANVLTF. The CDR3 bases are TGTGCCAGCAGCTTAATAACGGGGAAGCCTGGGGCCAACGTCCTGACTTTC.

The genes are TRBV10-3 and TRBJ2-2, with D perhaps matching TRBD1 (5 bases). Trimming removed 3 bases from V and 8 bases from J, with 7 bases in between. The germline gives CDR1 ENHRY, CDR2 SYGVKD. This CDR3 comprises 12 residues. The CDR3 reads CAISEGDGELFF. The CDR3 DNA is TGTGCCATCAGTGAAGGGGATGGGGAGCTGTTTTTT.

This CDR3 is CSVKPQGGDTQYF. The CDR3 region has the DNA TGCAGCGTTAAACCACAGGGTGGAGATACGCAGTATTTT. The rearrangement links TRBV29-1 to TRBJ2-3; D may be TRBD1 (6 bases). V gave up 5 bases and J gave up 5 bases, with 14 bases separating them. CDR1 and CDR2 (germline): SQVTM, ANQGSEA. This CDR3 spans 13 amino acids.

The V call is TRBV28, the J call TRBJ2-7; unclear D gene. This CDR3 region has 12 residues. Looked up from germline, CDR1 is MDHEN and CDR2 is SYDVKM. Trimming removed 6 bases at V and 3 bases at J, with 9 bases between. The CDR3: CASRDGIYEQYF. CDR3 DNA: TGTGCCAGCAGGGACGGAATCTACGAGCAGTACTTC. The variable domain in full, with the rest retrieved from reference TRBV28 and TRBJ2-7, is DVKVTQSSRYLVKRTGEKVFLECVQDMDHENMFWYRQDPGLGLRLIYFSYDVKMKEKGDIPEGYSVSREKKERFSLILESASTNQTSMYLCASRDGIYEQYFGPGTRLTVT.